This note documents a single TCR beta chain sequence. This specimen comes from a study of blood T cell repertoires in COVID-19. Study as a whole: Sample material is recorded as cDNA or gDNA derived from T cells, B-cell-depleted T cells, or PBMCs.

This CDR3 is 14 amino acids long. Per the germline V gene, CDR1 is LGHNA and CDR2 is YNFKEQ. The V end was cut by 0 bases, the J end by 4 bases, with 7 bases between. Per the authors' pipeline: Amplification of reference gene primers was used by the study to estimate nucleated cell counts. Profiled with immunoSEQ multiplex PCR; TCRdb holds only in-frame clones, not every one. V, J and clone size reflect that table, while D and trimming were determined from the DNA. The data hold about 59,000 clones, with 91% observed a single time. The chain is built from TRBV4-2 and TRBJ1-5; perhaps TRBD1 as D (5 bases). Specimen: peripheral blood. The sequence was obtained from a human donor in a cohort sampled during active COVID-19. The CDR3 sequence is CASSQDPGNQPQHF. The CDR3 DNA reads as TGTGCCAGCAGCCAAGATCCAGGGAATCAGCCCCAGCATTTT.